Listed below are T cell receptor beta chains from one sample, sequenced in a study of blood T cell repertoires in COVID-19. Some clones are missing from TCRdb's copy, which holds only in-frame ones; the method was immunoSEQ multiplex PCR. The table has about 150,000 clones, around 88% seen once. Sequenced: peripheral blood. Source of these receptors: a human donor in a cohort sampled during active COVID-19. CDR3s include the opening cysteine and the closing phenylalanine or tryptophan.

v_call cdr3_length cdr3_aa
TRBV7-9 18 CASSSPRQGAPTYTEAFF
TRBV9 18 CASSVAAGGKVDNSPLHF
TRBV11-2 20 CASSLDLAGGGFIKKNIQYF
TRBV19 15 CASSRSVGGNYEQYF
TRBV27 15 CASSLGQVGNSPLHF
TRBV5-1 14 CASSFETSTDTQYF
TRBV4-3 15 CASSQDSSGGETQYF
TRBV2 13 CASYRVWLDGYTF
TRBV19 13 CASGTGSSYEQYF
TRBV27 15 CASSLYLAGVREQYF
TRBV9 13 CASSVGGRHEQYF
TRBV5-5 17 CASSLESGTGSNQPQHF
TRBV30 14 CAWNPAGPSYEQYF
TRBV7-8 11 CASSLDNEQYF
TRBV28 15 CASSDRGPGANVLTF
TRBV9 14 CASSASGHRYGYTF
TRBV2 14 CASSETNFNYGYTF
TRBV28 14 CASSHDRRVREQYF
TRBV28 15 CASSLDWHGGNTIYF
TRBV19 14 CASRGTGSHYGYTF
TRBV10-3 15 CAISESDGGGREQFF
TRBV6-2/TRBV6-3 17 CASSYSGGTGFNQPQHF
TRBV19 15 CASSEGPGETYEQYF
TRBV12-3/TRBV12-4 10 CASIMTEAFF
TRBV3-1/TRBV3-2 17 CASSQQPGHRSGNTIYF
TRBV3-1/TRBV3-2 15 CASSQGLGVHTEAFF
TRBV4-1 19 CASSQVWGGATSGANVLTF
TRBV18 16 CASSPAGTGVLQPQHF
TRBV4-3 18 CARSHAGAGGPDTGELFF
TRBV18 15 CASSPPGTVNTEAFF
TRBV14 15 CASSQVGTSRREQYF
TRBV28 13 CASSFQYQETQYF
TRBV29-1 13 CSVGLPKYNEQFF
TRBV9 14 CASHRPTVNTEAFF
TRBV3-1/TRBV3-2 13 CASSQEESPEQYF
TRBV2 13 CASNQGYDQPQHF
TRBV5-8 15 CASSLDRGYTGELFF
TRBV4-1 14 CASSQDGLIYEQYF
TRBV3-1/TRBV3-2 17 CASSHGAKAGLVYEQYF
TRBV7-2 16 CASSLATGGGNYEQYF
TRBV27 15 CASSYSGSGHEKLFF
TRBV28 12 CASSADRVGYTF
TRBV15 15 CATSRGQALNTEAFF
TRBV28 17 CASSPGGVRGSNYGYTF